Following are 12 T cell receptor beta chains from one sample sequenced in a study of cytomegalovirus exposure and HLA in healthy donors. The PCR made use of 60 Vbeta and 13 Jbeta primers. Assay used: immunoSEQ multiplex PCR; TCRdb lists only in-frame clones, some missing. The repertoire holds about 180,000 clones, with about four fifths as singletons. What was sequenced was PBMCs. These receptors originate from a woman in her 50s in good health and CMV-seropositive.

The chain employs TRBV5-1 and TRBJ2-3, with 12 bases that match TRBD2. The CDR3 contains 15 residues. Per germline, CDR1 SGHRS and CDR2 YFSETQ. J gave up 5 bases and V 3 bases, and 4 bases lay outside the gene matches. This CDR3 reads CASSYRTSGVDTQYF. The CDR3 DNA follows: TGCGCCAGCAGCTACCGGACTAGCGGGGTAGATACGCAGTATTTT.

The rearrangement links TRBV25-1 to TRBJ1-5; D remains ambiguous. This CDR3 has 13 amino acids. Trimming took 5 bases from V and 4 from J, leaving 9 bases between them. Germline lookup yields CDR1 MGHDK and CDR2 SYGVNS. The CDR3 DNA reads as TGTGCCAGCAGTACCGACATTAATCAGCCCCAGCATTTT. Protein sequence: CASSTDINQPQHF.

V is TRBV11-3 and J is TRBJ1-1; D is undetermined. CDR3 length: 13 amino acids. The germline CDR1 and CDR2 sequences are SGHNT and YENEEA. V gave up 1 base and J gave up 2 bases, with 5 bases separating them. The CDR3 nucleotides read TGTGCCAGCAGCTTAGTAGCTAACACTGAAGCTTTCTTT. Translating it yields CASSLVANTEAFF.

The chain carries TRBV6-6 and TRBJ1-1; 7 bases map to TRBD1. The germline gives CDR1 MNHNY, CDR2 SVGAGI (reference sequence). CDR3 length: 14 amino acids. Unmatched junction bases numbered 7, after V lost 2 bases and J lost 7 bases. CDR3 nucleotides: TGTGCCAGCAGTTACCTCGGTGGGACAGTTGAAGCTTTCTTT. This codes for CASSYLGGTVEAFF.

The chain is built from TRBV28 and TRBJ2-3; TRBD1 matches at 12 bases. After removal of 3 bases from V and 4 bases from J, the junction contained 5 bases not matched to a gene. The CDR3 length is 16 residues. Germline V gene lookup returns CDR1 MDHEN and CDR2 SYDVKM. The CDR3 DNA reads TGTGCCAGCAGTTTGTGGGGACAGGGGGCTTCAGATACGCAGTATTTT. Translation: CASSLWGQGASDTQYF.

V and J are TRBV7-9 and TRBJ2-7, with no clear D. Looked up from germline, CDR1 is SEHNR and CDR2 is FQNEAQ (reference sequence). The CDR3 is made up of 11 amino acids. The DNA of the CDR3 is TGTGCCAGCACCTTAGGGTTCAGGCTCGGGGTC. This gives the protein CASTLGFRLGV.

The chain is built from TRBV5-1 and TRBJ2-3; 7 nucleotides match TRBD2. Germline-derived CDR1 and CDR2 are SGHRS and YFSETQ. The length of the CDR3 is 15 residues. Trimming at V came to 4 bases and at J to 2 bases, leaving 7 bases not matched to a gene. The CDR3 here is CASSHFGRTTDTQYF. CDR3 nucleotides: TGCGCCAGCAGCCATTTCGGGAGGACCACAGATACGCAGTATTTT.

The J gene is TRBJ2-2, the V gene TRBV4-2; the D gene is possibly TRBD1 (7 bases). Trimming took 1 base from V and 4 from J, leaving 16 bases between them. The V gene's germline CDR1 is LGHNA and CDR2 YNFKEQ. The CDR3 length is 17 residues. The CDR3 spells CASSQVAAGGFTGELFF. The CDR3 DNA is TGTGCCAGCAGCCAAGTAGCGGCAGGGGGTTTCACCGGGGAGCTGTTTTTT.

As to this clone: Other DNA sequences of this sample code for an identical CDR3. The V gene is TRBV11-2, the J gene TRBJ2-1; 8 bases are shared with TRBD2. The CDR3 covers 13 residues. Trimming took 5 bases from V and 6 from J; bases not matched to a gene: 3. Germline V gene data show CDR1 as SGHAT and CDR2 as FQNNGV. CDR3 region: CASSLGLANEQFF. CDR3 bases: TGTGCCAGCAGCCTCGGACTAGCCAATGAGCAGTTCTTC.

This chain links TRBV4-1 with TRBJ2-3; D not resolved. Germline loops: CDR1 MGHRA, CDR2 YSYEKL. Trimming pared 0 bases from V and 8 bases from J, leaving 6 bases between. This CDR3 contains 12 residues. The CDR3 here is CASSQESGTQYF. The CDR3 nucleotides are TGCGCCAGCAGCCAAGAGTCCGGTACGCAGTATTTT.

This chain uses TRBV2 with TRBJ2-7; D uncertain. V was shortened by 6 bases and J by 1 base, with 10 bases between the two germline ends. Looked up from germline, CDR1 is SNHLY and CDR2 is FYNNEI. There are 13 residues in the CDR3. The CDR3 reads CASSRDISYEQYF. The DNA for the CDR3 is TGTGCCAGCAGCAGAGACATTTCCTACGAGCAGTACTTC.

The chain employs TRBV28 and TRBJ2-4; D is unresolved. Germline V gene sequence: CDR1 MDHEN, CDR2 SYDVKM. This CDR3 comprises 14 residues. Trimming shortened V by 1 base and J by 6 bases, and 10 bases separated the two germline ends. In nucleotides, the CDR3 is TGTGCCAGCAGTTTATACGGTCGAATAAACATTCAGTACTTC. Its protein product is CASSLYGRINIQYF.